This is a list of T cell receptor beta chains from one sample in a study of T-cell memory formation after mild COVID-19. TCRdb passed the 5' RACE reads through MiXCR, listing each CDR3 protein once. The top ten clones hold approximately 13% of a sample with a few hundred thousand distinct CDR3 sequences, 28% of them seen once. Sample: PBMCs or a T cell subset sorted from them (not recorded which). Every receptor here comes from an adult woman who had mild COVID-19 (a few samples of this study predate the infection). Cell type and time point are not known. The CDR3 runs from the conserved cysteine through the conserved F or W. Fields, in order: J gene, V gene, CDR3 protein.

j_gene: TRBJ2-5
v_gene: TRBV9
CDR3aa: CASSYGQQETQYF

j_gene: TRBJ2-7
v_gene: TRBV11-2
CDR3aa: CASSLDRGSGYEQYF

j_gene: TRBJ1-2
v_gene: TRBV7-9
CDR3aa: CASSLGTGYDGYTF

j_gene: TRBJ1-3
v_gene: TRBV20-1
CDR3aa: CSAGMSGNTIYF

j_gene: TRBJ2-7
v_gene: TRBV2
CDR3aa: CASSDAQGARREQYF

j_gene: TRBJ1-5
v_gene: TRBV6-2/TRBV6-3
CDR3aa: CASTPVGYSNQPQHF

j_gene: TRBJ1-3
v_gene: TRBV12-3/TRBV12-4
CDR3aa: CASRVGPRGNTIYF

j_gene: TRBJ2-7
v_gene: TRBV9
CDR3aa: CASSVESGTSGYEQYF

j_gene: TRBJ2-4
v_gene: TRBV30
CDR3aa: CAWSVMGDIQYF

j_gene: TRBJ2-7
v_gene: TRBV4-3
CDR3aa: CASSLAGGIPYEQYF

j_gene: TRBJ2-5
v_gene: TRBV7-9
CDR3aa: CASSLRGGGGQETQYF

j_gene: TRBJ1-2
v_gene: TRBV7-9
CDR3aa: CASSLGPTGGKDGYTF

j_gene: TRBJ2-1
v_gene: TRBV5-4
CDR3aa: CASGGLADYNEQFF

j_gene: TRBJ1-1
v_gene: TRBV7-9
CDR3aa: CASSLGETEAFF

j_gene: TRBJ2-6
v_gene: TRBV6-2/TRBV6-3
CDR3aa: CASSRFRDSNSGANVLTF

j_gene: TRBJ2-1
v_gene: TRBV19
CDR3aa: CASRTGRSSYNEQFF

j_gene: TRBJ2-1
v_gene: TRBV12-3/TRBV12-4
CDR3aa: CASSSVEQFF

j_gene: TRBJ1-4
v_gene: TRBV7-9
CDR3aa: CASSLAGSPNEKLFF

j_gene: TRBJ2-7
v_gene: TRBV4-3
CDR3aa: CASSQDVNGGLHRTYEQYF

j_gene: TRBJ2-7
v_gene: TRBV20-1
CDR3aa: CSASPGARSCEQYF

j_gene: TRBJ2-5
v_gene: TRBV11-1
CDR3aa: CASSFRQRKETQYF

j_gene: TRBJ1-1
v_gene: TRBV7-3
CDR3aa: CASSPSGKGDTEAFF

j_gene: TRBJ2-7
v_gene: TRBV4-3
CDR3aa: CASSQEMGGFHEQYF

j_gene: TRBJ2-4
v_gene: TRBV19
CDR3aa: CASSIGGFKNIQYF